This T cell receptor (beta chain) was identified in a study of blood T cells in healthy people across ages. A second PCR, run for roughly 7 to 11 cycles, used a sample-barcoded 5' primer plus a J-beta primer mix. Via MiXCR, TCRdb re-called the 5' RACE reads, giving one row per CDR3 protein. The sample carries 600,000 to 1,000,000 distinct CDR3 sequences, just under 25% recorded once. This same sample was also taken into another study, of T cells of mothers and their children. This second study says: Thymic selection shapes TCR recombination output similarly in related and unrelated pairs.

The TCR was taken from a boy aged 5-17 years in good health. Specimen: blood.

CDR3 in DNA: TGTGCCAGCAGCCCAGGGGCGGGGATCTACGAGCAGTACTTC. It encodes CASSPGAGIYEQYF. The V call is TRBV7-9, the J call TRBJ2-5; D may correspond to TRBD1 or TRBD2 (6 bases each). The DNA end is more similar to TRBJ2-7, so the J call may be wrong. This CDR3 is 14 amino acids long. Looked up from germline, CDR1 is SEHNR and CDR2 is FQNEAQ (reference sequence).